The 5 T cell receptor beta chains below come from one sample, sequenced in a study of identical twins. TCRdb ran MiXCR on the 5' RACE reads and lists one entry per CDR3 protein. The data show about 220,000 distinct CDR3 sequences, over 5% seen once. The same data also contributed to another study, on T cells expressing NK-cell markers.

Source material: CD8+ T cells sorted from blood. The receptors come from a young woman in good health.

This rearrangement joins TRBV30 to TRBJ1-5; 9 bases match TRBD1. The CDR3 is 16 residues long. In germline, CDR1 is GTSNPN, CDR2 SVGIG (reference sequence). V lost 3 bases and J lost 1; bases outside the gene matches: 7. The CDR3 is CAWRLRGQGSNQPQHF. CDR3 DNA sequence: TGTGCCTGGAGATTGAGAGGACAGGGGAGCAATCAGCCCCAGCATTTT.

J is TRBJ2-7 and V is TRBV7-9, with TRBD1 matching 7 bases. The V gene's germline CDR1 is SEHNR and CDR2 FQNEAQ (reference sequence). The CDR3 covers 15 residues. V shed 1 base, J shed 2 bases, and the junction held 5 bases outside the gene matches. CDR3 in amino acids: CASSLGGTDTYEQYF. The CDR3 nucleotides are TGTGCCAGCAGCTTAGGTGGGACAGATACCTACGAGCAGTACTTC.

The chain employs TRBV9 and TRBJ2-7; no reliable D call. Germline V gene sequence: CDR1 SGDLS, CDR2 YYNGEE. The CDR3 is 14 residues long. Trimming pared 0 bases from V and 5 bases from J, leaving 12 bases between. The chain's CDR3 is CASSVEASGHEQYF. The DNA of the CDR3 is TGTGCCAGCAGCGTAGAGGCCTCCGGGCACGAGCAGTACTTC.

This clonotype was detected ten times or more. The chain carries TRBV3-1 and TRBJ2-7; D is uncertain. The CDR3 has 12 residues. In germline, CDR1 is LGHDT, CDR2 YNNKEL (reference sequence). The V and J ends lost 0 bases and 4 bases respectively, with 4 bases between them. CDR3 amino acids: CASSQDRYEQYF. CDR3 in DNA: TGTGCCAGCAGCCAAGATCGGTACGAGCAGTACTTC.

This chain uses TRBV5-6 with TRBJ1-6, with a possible D match to TRBD1 (5 bases). Germline V gene lookup returns CDR1 SGHDT and CDR2 YYEEEE. This CDR3 spans 14 amino acids. V lost 2 bases to trimming and J lost 7 bases, with 10 bases between them. For the CDR3, the DNA is TGTGCCAGCAGCTTCCGGGACGAAAATTCACCCCTCCACTTT. Its protein product is CASSFRDENSPLHF.